Here is one T cell receptor beta chain with its context. The sample holds a few counts of this clonotype. The antigen it binds to is not known. Base qualities were left out, and no much larger clone turns up one base away. Taken from cysteine to phenylalanine, the CDR3 has 13 residues. Kept here is only the CDR3 DNA, which spans 39 bases and is read in frame from base 1. The data are from a study of human T cells and chemical hapten exposure listed by TCRdb under 2021. Looking at the study overall: For sensitization, 2% DPC in acetone was applied to a roughly 2 cm by roughly 2 cm area of upper inner arm skin. Weekly therapeutic DPC doses were additionally applied to the scalp of patients throughout the approximately 24-week study period. Patch testing was performed on the upper back with Finn chambers containing 0.01% DPC, and the patch tests were scored after 6 days according to International Contact Dermatitis Research Group standards. The patient cohort, mostly female, included alopecia areata with under or over 50% scalp involvement, alopecia totalis and alopecia universalis. Libraries were pooled for sequencing, and variation in per-sample TCR yields was attributed mainly to small differences in library volumes within the pool. The study tracked peripheral blood TCR repertoire changes in vivo during primary and secondary sensitization to the hapten diphenylcyclopropenone (DPC) in alopecia patients. Blood was sampled from patients pre-sensitization (week 0) and at 2, 6 and about 24 weeks after DPC sensitization. For TCR sequencing, blood came from 25 to 35 alopecia patients at anywhere from one to four time points (pre-sensitization, 2, 6 and 24 weeks). From each blood RNA sample, both TCR alpha and TCR beta chains were sequenced.

Receptor libraries were prepared by RACE. The run used a NextSeq 500. Library preparation attached unique molecular identifiers to individual cDNA molecules for quantitative, reproducible TCR counting. In the paper's pipeline: Samples had a median of approximately 93,000 TCRs, with a range from 23,224 to 690,600. The Decombinator software suite was used to annotate the V, J and CDR3 of the TCR reads. Every sample was subsampled to the same number of TCRs (28,000) for the PS versus PT1 abundance plots. TCRs were defined as expanded if absent before sensitization and observed at least eight times at the 2-week time point. TCRdb applied fastp at Q25 and MiXCR to the public reads, then kept only in-frame beta chains. Every entry covers one CDR3 protein and lists the most common genes and DNA from its rows. What appears here as the V and J calls and clone size reflects TCRdb's work, not the paper's. This sample lists roughly 38,000 distinct CDR3 sequences; about 12% were detected once. 1.5% to 2% of the sample is in the top ten clones.

The study at large found these results: DPC sensitization did not change how many TCRs were above 1 in 1000 frequency, and no evidence was found of alterations in global repertoire structure. Expanded TCRs formed significantly more large CDR3 similarity clusters than pre-sensitization or healthy control sets, consistent with antigen-driven responses. After repeated subsampling, the strength of the expansion versus patch-test correlation and the threshold at which it became significant changed. A positive correlation was found between the number of PT1 expanded TCRs and patch test score, with significance reached at thresholds 8, 16 and 32 but not 4. Because every patient had alopecia, a presumed autoimmune disease, the patients' immune response might differ from that of healthy individuals.

The sample's time point label, in plain terms: pre-sensitization, week 0. The treatment or condition label on this specimen signifies: therapeutic diphenylcyclopropenone sensitization with weekly scalp DPC. Unfractionated whole blood was collected in Tempus Blood RNA tubes, and total RNA was extracted from that blood. At each patch-test visit, blood was drawn before the patch test was applied. Eligible patients were aged 18 to 70, diagnosed with alopecia, deemed suitable for DPC therapy, and excluded if pregnant. Material: whole blood, obtained in connection with sensitization to the hapten diphenylcyclopropenone (DPC). The TCR comes from a woman aged 40 to 50 with alopecia areata. Some clones in this sample may be carry-over from other donors' samples. The rearrangement combines TRBV21-1 with TRBJ1-5; the listed D gene, TRBD1, was not tested against the DNA. TRBV21-1 represents a pseudogene. The nucleotide sequence reads TGTGCCAGCCAAGGGGAGAGCAATCAGCCCCAGCATTTT. Its amino acids are CASQGESNQPQHF.